A single TCR beta chain is shown here with its context. The entry originates in a study of control samples from healthy donors and cancer patients. Germline V gene data show CDR1 as SGHAT and CDR2 as FQDESV (reference sequence). Trimming cost V 5 bases and J 9 bases, with 8 bases left between them. This CDR3 has 11 amino acids. The method was immunoSEQ multiplex PCR; TCRdb's version includes in-frame clones alone and lacks a portion of them. The sample has about 160,000 clones, over 85% seen once. The chain employs TRBV11-1 and TRBJ2-1; the D is unclear. Specimen: blood. This sequence was found in a man aged 18 to 30 in good health. In DNA, the CDR3 is TGTGCCAGCAGCAGGTCTGGTGAGCAGTTCTTC. It specifies CASSRSGEQFF.